The source of this T cell receptor beta chain is a study of CD8 T cells in ankylosing spondylitis. From germline, CDR1 is MNHEY and CDR2 SMNVEV (reference sequence). The V and J ends lost 4 bases and 7 bases respectively, with 11 bases between them. This CDR3 has 13 amino acids. TCRdb independently ran MiXCR on the 5' RACE reads; one entry per CDR3 protein. This table holds approximately 28,000 distinct CDR3 sequences, 7.9% found once. This clonotype was observed a handful of times. The chain is built from TRBV27 and TRBJ2-1; a possible D gene is TRBD1 (6 bases). The receptor was derived from a male donor with ankylosing spondylitis or in good health (not recorded which). Sequenced input: blood. The CDR3 DNA reads as TGTGCCAGCAGTTCCCGTCAGGGGAATGAGCAGTTCTTC. It encodes CASSSRQGNEQFF.